This passage covers 9 T cell receptor beta chains from one sample sequenced in a study of cytomegalovirus exposure and HLA in healthy donors. PCR employed 60 Vbeta and 13 Jbeta primers. Libraries were prepared by immunoSEQ multiplex PCR; TCRdb keeps only in-frame clonotypes and omits some of them. Among 130,000 or so clones, approximately 72% were seen once, and the ten largest hold around 9.1%. Sequencing used PBMCs. Receptors originate from a woman aged 45-65 years in good health and CMV-seropositive.

The CDR3 reads CASSLELSPWSEQFF. CDR3 nucleotide sequence: TGTGCCAGCAGTTTAGAATTGTCGCCTTGGAGTGAGCAGTTCTTC. The chain has TRBV27 and TRBJ2-1; no definite D call. Trimming took off 2 bases at V and 9 bases at J, with 17 bases between the two ends. The CDR3 totals 15 residues. Germline loops: CDR1 MNHEY, CDR2 SMNVEV (reference sequence).

The chain employs TRBV7-6 and TRBJ2-7; TRBD2 matches 10 bases. The CDR3 loop spans 19 amino acids. CDR1 is SGHVS and CDR2 is FNYEAQ in the germline V gene. With V trimmed by 5 bases and J by 0 bases, 16 bases remained unmatched. CDR3 bases: TGTGCCAGCAGCATGCCTAGCGGGAGATTAGGCTCGAGCTCCTACGAGCAGTACTTC. This codes for CASSMPSGRLGSSSYEQYF.

The V call is TRBV5-1, the J call TRBJ2-7; 7 nucleotides match TRBD2. Trimming at V came to 5 bases and at J to 4 bases, leaving 6 bases not matched to a gene. The CDR3 loop spans 13 amino acids. Germline V gene sequence: CDR1 SGHRS, CDR2 YFSETQ. The CDR3 DNA is TGCGCCAGCAGGACTAGCTGGGCGTACGAGCAGTACTTC. It is translated as CASRTSWAYEQYF.

The V gene is TRBV13, the J gene TRBJ2-7, with TRBD1 matching 7 bases. Germline V gene lookup returns CDR1 PRHDT and CDR2 FYEKMQ (reference sequence). The ends lost 5 bases at V and 3 bases at J; junction bases unmatched: 13. This CDR3 region has 16 residues. The CDR3 DNA is TGTGCCAGCAGCCTAAGGGTGACAGGGAACAGCTACGAGCAGTACTTC. It encodes CASSLRVTGNSYEQYF.

This clone was picked up many times. The chain carries TRBV6-6 and TRBJ1-1; possible D gene TRBD1, 5 bases. Germline V CDR1 and CDR2: MNHNY, SVGAGI (reference sequence). V was shortened by 5 bases and J by 7 bases, with 17 bases between the two germline ends. The CDR3 sequence is 14 residues long. The CDR3 DNA is TGTGCCAGCAGTACCCTCCCCGGCGGGGGTGAAGCTTTCTTT. Its translation is CASSTLPGGGEAFF.

The chain recombines TRBV14 with TRBJ2-7; a possible D gene is TRBD2 (5 bases). V was pared by 1 base and J by 5 bases, with 12 bases between. Germline loops: CDR1 SGHDN, CDR2 FVKESK. This CDR3 comprises 14 residues. CDR3 sequence: CASSQAQQRDEQYF. For the CDR3, the DNA is TGTGCCAGCAGCCAAGCCCAGCAGAGGGACGAGCAGTACTTC.

This chain joins TRBV6-1 and TRBJ2-2; weak D call: TRBD1 (6 bases). V lost 4 bases and J lost 2, with 11 bases in between. This CDR3 region has 15 residues. CDR1 and CDR2 from the germline V gene are MNHNS and SASEGT. In DNA form, the CDR3 reads TGTGCCAGCAGTGTGGTGGGGGCAAACACCGGGGAGCTGTTTTTT. Protein sequence: CASSVVGANTGELFF.

The rearrangement links TRBV30 to TRBJ2-5; D may be TRBD1 (6 bases). The CDR3 runs to 13 residues. The V end was cut by 1 base, the J end by 5 bases, with 11 bases between. Germline assignment: CDR1 GTSNPN and CDR2 SVGIG (reference sequence). CDR3 in DNA: TGTGCCTGGAGTGCCAGGGGAACGGAGACCCAGTACTTC. This translates into CAWSARGTETQYF.

The V gene is TRBV11-2, the J gene TRBJ2-5, with a possible D match to TRBD1 (6 bases). Germline V gives CDR1 SGHAT, CDR2 FQNNGV. Between the trimmed V and J ends, which lost 0 bases and 2 bases, there was a span of 7 bases. This CDR3 has 14 residues. The CDR3 DNA is TGTGCCAGCAGCTTAGAGACAGGTCAAGAGACCCAGTACTTC. Its translation: CASSLETGQETQYF.